The clone carrying this T cell receptor beta chain was recorded a few times. Antigen unknown. These data come from a study of PD-1 blockade in classical Hodgkin lymphoma. Study observations and caveats: Complete responders matched newly diagnosed patients in baseline diversity.

Some clones are missing from TCRdb's copy, which holds only in-frame ones; the method was immunoSEQ multiplex PCR. The sample lists about 94,000 clones, about 93% seen once, with less than 2% in the top ten. Time point indicated: cycle 4 day 1 (C4D1), after less than seven weeks of nivolumab. Relapses following autologous stem cell transplantation were seen in all patients, with brentuximab vedotin exposure varying. Germline values: CDR1 LGHNA, CDR2 YNFKEQ. The CDR3 sequence is 13 residues long. Trimming cost V 1 base and J 8 bases, with 11 bases left between them. This specimen was peripheral blood mononuclear cells (PBMCs), taken before the fourth cycle of nivolumab. This TCR was sampled from a human donor with classical Hodgkin lymphoma. The chain joins TRBV4-2 to TRBJ1-2, with D possibly being TRBD1 (6 bases). DNA of the CDR3: TGTGCCAGCAGCCAAGTCGGACAGAGCGGCTACACCTTC. Translating it yields CASSQVGQSGYTF.